Listed here are 21 T cell receptor beta chains from one sample, sequenced in a study of graft-versus-host responses after intestinal transplantation. TCRdb's copy holds only in-frame clones and misses some; the assay was immunoSEQ multiplex PCR. Here the sample spans more than 65,000 clones, approximately 94% being singletons. These receptors have no identified antigens. The source material was unstimulated CD8+ T cells sorted from spleen or lymph node cells, sampled before intestinal transplant. Every receptor here comes from a human donor who received an intestinal transplant.

The genes are TRBV27 and TRBJ2-1, with D perhaps TRBD1 or TRBD2 (5 bases each). Germline CDR1 reads MNHEY; CDR2 reads SMNVEV (reference sequence). V lost 5 bases, J lost 5 bases, and 13 bases lay in between. The CDR3 has 14 residues. The CDR3 protein is CASSQRDAHNEQFF. In DNA, the CDR3 is TGTGCCAGCAGTCAACGGGACGCTCACAATGAGCAGTTCTTC.

The chain combines TRBV13 with TRBJ2-2; weak D call: TRBD2 (6 bases). CDR3 length equals 15 residues. Germline V lookup: CDR1 PRHDT, CDR2 FYEKMQ (reference sequence). Trimming took 4 bases from V and 6 from J, leaving 15 bases between them. CDR3 sequence reads: CASSSRLDRPGELFF. The CDR3 nucleotides read TGTGCCAGCAGCTCCAGACTAGACCGGCCCGGGGAGCTGTTTTTT.

The table lists this clone with a count of one. This chain links TRBV2 with TRBJ2-1; 7 bases are a match to TRBD2. Germline CDR1 reads SNHLY; CDR2 reads FYNNEI. V shed 4 bases and J 6 bases; nucleotides not matched to a gene: 6. The CDR3 has 14 amino acids. The CDR3 nucleotides read TGTGCCAGCAGTGGCGGGAGTATCTCCAATGAGCAGTTCTTC. This codes for CASSGGSISNEQFF. Full variable domain (missing parts from reference TRBV2 and TRBJ2-1): EPEVTQTPSHQVTQMGQEVILRCVPISNHLYFYWYRQILGQKVEFLVSFYNNEISEKSEIFDDQFSVERPDGSNFTLKIRSTKLEDSAMYFCASSGGSISNEQFFGPGTRLTVL.

The chain recombines TRBV5-1 with TRBJ1-3; D unresolved. V gave up 2 bases and J gave up 4 bases, with 10 bases separating them. There are 14 residues in the CDR3. CDR1 SGHRS and CDR2 YFSETQ come from the germline V gene. CDR3 coding DNA: TGCGCCAGCAGCTTTGGCGTGGCGGGAAACACCATATATTTT. Translated: CASSFGVAGNTIYF. Supplemented by reference TRBV5-1 and TRBJ1-3, the full variable domain reads KAGVTQTPRYLIKTRGQQVTLSCSPISGHRSVSWYQQTPGQGLQFLFEYFSETQRNKGNFPGRFSGRQFSNSRSEMNVSTLELGDSALYLCASSFGVAGNTIYFGEGSWLTVV.

The chain links TRBV7-9 to TRBJ2-5, with D unresolved. The germline V gene has CDR1 SEHNR and CDR2 FQNEAQ (reference sequence). Trimming took off 3 bases at V and 0 bases at J, with 11 bases between the two ends. This CDR3 region has 15 residues. CDR3 bases: TGTGCCAGCAGCTTGGTTGACGAGTACCAAGAGACCCAGTACTTC. Translation: CASSLVDEYQETQYF. The full variable domain, completed using reference TRBV7-9 and TRBJ2-5, is DTGVSQNPRHKITKRGQNVTFRCDPISEHNRLYWYRQTLGQGPEFLTYFQNEAQLEKSRLLSDRFSAERPKGSFSTLEIQRTEQGDSAMYLCASSLVDEYQETQYFGPGTRLLVL.

The V and J genes are TRBV5-1 and TRBJ2-7; tentative D call: TRBD1 (5 bases). The V end lost 3 bases, the J end lost 2 bases, and 12 bases lay between the germline ends. CDR3 length: 14 amino acids. The germline gives CDR1 SGHRS, CDR2 YFSETQ. The CDR3 sequence is CASSCPQDPYEQYF. CDR3 coding DNA: TGCGCCAGCAGCTGCCCACAGGACCCCTACGAGCAGTACTTC.

To note about this clone: This sample also contains other DNA sequences that code for the same CDR3. The chain is built from TRBV11-3 and TRBJ2-1; D is perhaps TRBD2 (6 bases). Germline loops: CDR1 SGHNT, CDR2 YENEEA. Trimming took off 3 bases at V and 4 bases at J, with 10 bases between the two ends. The CDR3 has 14 amino acids. The CDR3 here is CASSLGGQYNEQFF. CDR3 sequence (DNA): TGTGCCAGCAGCTTGGGAGGTCAGTACAATGAGCAGTTCTTC. Based on the CDR3 plus reference TRBV11-3 and TRBJ2-1, the full variable domain is EAGVVQSPRYKIIEKKQPVAFWCNPISGHNTLYWYLQNLGQGPELLIRYENEEAVDDSQLPKDRFSAERLKGVDSTLKIQPAELGDSAVYLCASSLGGQYNEQFFGPGTRLTVL.

V and J are TRBV6-4 and TRBJ1-5, with D hard to call. The V end was cut by 8 bases, the J end by 5 bases, with 22 bases between. The CDR3 loop spans 16 amino acids. Germline CDR1 MRHNA, CDR2 SNTAGT. The CDR3 DNA sequence: TGTGCCAGCCCAAATATAGTAGTCGGCGGGGATCAGCCCCAGCATTTT. Protein sequence: CASPNIVVGGDQPQHF.

The chain combines TRBV4-1 with TRBJ2-1; unclear D gene. Germline CDR1 MGHRA, CDR2 YSYEKL. CDR3 size: 13 residues. The V end lost 3 bases, the J end lost 8 bases, and 11 bases lay between the germline ends. The CDR3 sequence: CASSQGFLDEQFF. Written as DNA, the CDR3 is TGCGCCAGCAGCCAGGGCTTCTTGGATGAGCAGTTCTTC.

The genes are TRBV19 and TRBJ1-1; TRBD1 matches at 7 bases. Germline CDR1 LNHDA, CDR2 SQIVND (reference sequence). The CDR3 contains 16 residues. The V and J ends lost 4 bases and 2 bases, in that order; junction bases with no gene match: 10. The DNA of the CDR3 is TGTGCCAGTAGTACCCGACAGGGAGACTTAAACACTGAAGCTTTCTTT. Translated, it gives CASSTRQGDLNTEAFF.

This chain uses TRBV28 with TRBJ1-5; 9 positions match TRBD1. Germline CDR1 is MDHEN and CDR2 is SYDVKM. The CDR3 is 14 amino acids. V was clipped by 3 bases and J by 5 bases; unmatched bases: 2. In DNA, the CDR3 is TGTGCCAGCAGTTTGTACAGGGGGCATCAGCCCCAGCATTTT. Protein product: CASSLYRGHQPQHF. Filled out from reference TRBV28 and TRBJ1-5, the complete variable domain reads DVKVTQSSRYLVKRTGEKVFLECVQDMDHENMFWYRQDPGLGLRLIYFSYDVKMKEKGDIPEGYSVSREKKERFSLILESASTNQTSMYLCASSLYRGHQPQHFGDGTRLSIL.

This chain uses TRBV6-1 with TRBJ2-7, with D hard to call. With 0 bases removed from V and 6 bases from J, the gap between germline ends came to 18 bases. CDR3 length equals 16 residues. CDR1 MNHNS and CDR2 SASEGT come from the germline V gene. The CDR3 DNA is TGTGCCAGCAGTGAAGCCTTAAATCGGATCCCAAGCGAGCAGTACTTC. This translates into CASSEALNRIPSEQYF.

The rearrangement links TRBV6-1 to TRBJ2-5; 7 nucleotides line up with TRBD1. Germline loops: CDR1 MNHNS, CDR2 SASEGT. Trimming took 8 bases from V and 3 from J; bases not matched to a gene: 12. The CDR3 totals 15 residues. CDR3 sequence reads: CASALRQGTEETQYF. The CDR3 nucleotides read TGTGCCAGCGCGCTTAGACAGGGAACTGAAGAGACCCAGTACTTC.

The gene calls are TRBV14 and TRBJ2-1; D unclear. Germline CDR1 and CDR2: SGHDN and FVKESK. The CDR3 is 14 residues long. The V gene lost 0 bases and the J gene lost 7 bases, with 10 bases spanning the gap. CDR3 nucleotide sequence: TGTGCCAGCAGCCAAGAGGGAAGCAATAATGAGCAGTTCTTC. It specifies CASSQEGSNNEQFF. Looking up the rest from reference TRBV14 and TRBJ2-1 gives the full variable domain: EAGVTQFPSHSVIEKGQTVTLRCDPISGHDNLYWYRRVMGKEIKFLLHFVKESKQDESGMPNNRFLAERTGGTYSTLKVQPAELEDSGVYFCASSQEGSNNEQFFGPGTRLTVL.

The V and J genes are TRBV4-1 and TRBJ2-1; 7 nucleotides match TRBD2. From germline, CDR1 is MGHRA and CDR2 YSYEKL. The CDR3 sequence is 14 residues long. J was trimmed by 1 base and V by 4 bases; bases with no gene match: 1. DNA for the CDR3: TGCGCCAGCAGCCGGGAGGGGTCCTACAATGAGCAGTTCTTC. Translation: CASSREGSYNEQFF.

This rearrangement joins TRBV7-9 to TRBJ2-7, with D uncertain. Germline-derived CDR1 and CDR2 are SEHNR and FQNEAQ (reference sequence). The CDR3 extends over 15 amino acids. The V end was cut by 2 bases, the J end by 3 bases, with 14 bases between. The chain's CDR3 is CASSLIGSADYEQYF. For the CDR3, the DNA is TGTGCCAGCAGCTTAATCGGCTCGGCAGACTACGAGCAGTACTTC.

The chain uses TRBV5-1 and TRBJ1-2, with no clear D. Trimming pared 2 bases from V and 5 bases from J, leaving 13 bases between. The CDR3 is 14 amino acids. CDR1 is SGHRS and CDR2 is YFSETQ in the germline V gene. This CDR3 reads CASSLGDFAYGYTF. In nucleotides, the CDR3 is TGCGCCAGCAGCTTAGGTGACTTTGCTTATGGCTACACCTTC.

This chain links TRBV6-5 with TRBJ2-5; 13 bases line up with TRBD2. Germline V gene lookup returns CDR1 MNHEY and CDR2 SVGAGI. V shed 5 bases and J 2 bases; nucleotides not matched to a gene: 2. This CDR3 spans 15 amino acids. The CDR3: CASSGLAGEQETQYF. The DNA of the CDR3 is TGTGCCAGCAGTGGACTAGCGGGAGAGCAAGAGACCCAGTACTTC.

The genes are TRBV10-1 and TRBJ2-1; 8 positions agree with TRBD2. J lost 8 bases, V lost 4 bases, and 13 bases had no gene match. Germline loops: CDR1 WNHNN, CDR2 SYGVQD (reference sequence). This CDR3 contains 16 residues. The CDR3 region is CASSGDPGLGLHEQFF. In DNA form, the CDR3 reads TGCGCCAGCAGTGGGGACCCGGGACTAGGGTTGCATGAGCAGTTCTTC.

The CDR3 sequence is CASSPPTGGDTQYF. CDR3 DNA: TGTGCCAGCAGCCCGCCCACGGGGGGAGATACGCAGTATTTT. The chain links TRBV11-2 to TRBJ2-3; 7 bases match TRBD2. Germline V gives CDR1 SGHAT, CDR2 FQNNGV. The trim removed 5 bases at V and 5 bases at J, leaving 7 bases unmatched. The CDR3 is 14 amino acids.

The gene calls are TRBV6-5 and TRBJ2-7, with 9 bases fitting TRBD2. Germline CDR1 and CDR2: MNHEY and SVGAGI. The CDR3 loop spans 14 amino acids. V lost 3 bases, J lost 4 bases, and 4 bases stayed unmatched. CDR3 sequence reads: CASSYASGKYEQYF. The CDR3 region has the DNA TGTGCCAGCAGTTATGCTAGCGGGAAGTACGAGCAGTACTTC.